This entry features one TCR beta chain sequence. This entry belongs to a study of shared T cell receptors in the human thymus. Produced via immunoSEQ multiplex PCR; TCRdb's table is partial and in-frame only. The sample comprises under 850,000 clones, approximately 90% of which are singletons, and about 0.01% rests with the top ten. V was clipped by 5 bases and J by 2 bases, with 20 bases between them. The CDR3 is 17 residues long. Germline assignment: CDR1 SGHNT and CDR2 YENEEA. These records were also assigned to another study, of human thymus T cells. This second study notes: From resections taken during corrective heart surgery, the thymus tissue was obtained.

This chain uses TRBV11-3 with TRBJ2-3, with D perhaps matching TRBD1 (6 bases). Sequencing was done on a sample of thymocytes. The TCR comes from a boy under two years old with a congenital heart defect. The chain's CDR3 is CASSGGRDPSSTDTQYF. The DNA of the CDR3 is TGTGCCAGCAGCGGGGGCCGGGACCCTTCGTCCACAGATACGCAGTATTTT.